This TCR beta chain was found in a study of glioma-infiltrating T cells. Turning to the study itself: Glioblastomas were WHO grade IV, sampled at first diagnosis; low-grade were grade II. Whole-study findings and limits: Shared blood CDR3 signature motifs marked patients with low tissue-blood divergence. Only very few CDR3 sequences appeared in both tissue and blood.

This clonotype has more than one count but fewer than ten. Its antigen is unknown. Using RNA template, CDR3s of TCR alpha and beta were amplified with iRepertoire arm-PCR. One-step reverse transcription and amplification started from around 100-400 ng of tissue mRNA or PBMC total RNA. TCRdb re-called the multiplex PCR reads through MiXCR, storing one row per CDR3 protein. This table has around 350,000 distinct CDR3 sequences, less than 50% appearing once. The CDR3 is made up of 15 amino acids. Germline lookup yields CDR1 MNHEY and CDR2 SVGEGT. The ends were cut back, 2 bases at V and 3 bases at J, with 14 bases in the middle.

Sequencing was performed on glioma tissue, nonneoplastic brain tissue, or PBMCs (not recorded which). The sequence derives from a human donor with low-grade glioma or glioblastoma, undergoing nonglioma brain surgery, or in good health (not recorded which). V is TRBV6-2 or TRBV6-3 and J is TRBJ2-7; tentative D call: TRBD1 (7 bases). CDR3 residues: CASSYVDREVYEQYF. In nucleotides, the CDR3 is TGTGCCAGCAGTTACGTCGACAGGGAGGTCTACGAGCAGTACTTC.